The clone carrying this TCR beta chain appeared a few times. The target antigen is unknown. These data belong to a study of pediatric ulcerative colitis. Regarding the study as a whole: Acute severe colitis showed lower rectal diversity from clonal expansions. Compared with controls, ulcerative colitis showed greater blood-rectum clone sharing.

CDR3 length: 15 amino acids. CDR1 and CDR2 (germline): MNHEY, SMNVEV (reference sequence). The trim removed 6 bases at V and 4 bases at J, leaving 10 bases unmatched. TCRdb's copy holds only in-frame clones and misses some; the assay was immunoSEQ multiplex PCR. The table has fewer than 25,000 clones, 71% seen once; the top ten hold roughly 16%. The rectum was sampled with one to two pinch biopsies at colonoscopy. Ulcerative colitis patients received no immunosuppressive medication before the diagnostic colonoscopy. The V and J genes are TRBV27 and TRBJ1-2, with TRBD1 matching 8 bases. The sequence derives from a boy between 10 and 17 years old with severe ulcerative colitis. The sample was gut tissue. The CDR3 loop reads CASSRTGQSRYGYTF. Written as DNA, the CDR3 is TGTGCCAGCAGCCGGACAGGGCAAAGTCGCTATGGCTACACCTTC.